This T cell receptor beta chain is from a study of T cell repertoires in cytomegalovirus infection. From the reads, TCRdb called clonotypes with MiXCR, one entry per CDR3 protein. This table holds roughly 140,000 distinct CDR3 sequences, 20% to 30% found once. Study-level findings and limits: The ex vivo response showed dominance by HLA-C-restricted CMV-specific TCR beta clonotypes.

A remark on this clonotype: Its antigen remains unidentified.

V dropped 3 bases and J dropped 6; count of bases not matched to a gene: 9. CDR1 is SGHVS and CDR2 is FQNEAQ in the germline V gene. This CDR3 is built from 18 residues. The receptor's source is a human donor in good health (CMV status not recorded). Some clones in this sample may be carry-over from other donors' samples. The sample consisted of PBMCs. The V gene is TRBV7-8, the J gene TRBJ2-2, with 14 bases identical to TRBD2. The DNA of the CDR3 is TGTGCCAGCAGCTTCCAGACTAGCGGGAGGGCCAAAGCCGGGGAGCTGTTTTTT. This encodes CASSFQTSGRAKAGELFF.